One and the same sample provided the 4 T cell receptor beta chains below, sequenced in a study of cytomegalovirus exposure and HLA in healthy donors. A multiplex PCR was run with 60 Vbeta primers and 13 Jbeta primers. The assay was immunoSEQ multiplex PCR, and TCRdb's table has in-frame clones only and misses some. The sample shows approximately 110,000 clones, just under 70% of them seen only once. Sequencing was carried out using PBMCs. The receptors were sampled from a man younger than 45 in good health and CMV-seropositive.

This clone was counted a single time. The chain links TRBV15 to TRBJ2-7, with 8 positions matching TRBD2. Looked up from germline, CDR1 is LNHNV and CDR2 is YYDKDF (reference sequence). CDR3 length equals 14 residues. J gave up 2 bases and V 1 base, and 1 base lay outside the gene matches. CDR3 sequence (DNA): TGTGCCACCAGCAGAGGGCGGGGGGCCTACGAGCAGTACGTC. Encoded protein: CATSRGRGAYEQYV.

As concerns this clone: The sample contains more than one DNA sequence encoding this CDR3. This sequence joins TRBV5-1 and TRBJ2-1; D is possibly TRBD1 (6 bases). Deletions cut 4 bases from V and 2 bases from J, with 13 bases between. CDR1 is SGHRS, CDR2 YFSETQ, per germline. The CDR3 spans 15 residues. For the CDR3, the DNA is TGCGCCAGCAGCACCGGGACACCTCCCTACAATGAGCAGTTCTTC. Encoded protein: CASSTGTPPYNEQFF.

V is TRBV11-2 and J is TRBJ2-7; 13 nucleotides agree with TRBD2. From germline, CDR1 is SGHAT and CDR2 FQNNGV. With 5 bases clipped from V and 3 bases from J, the junction kept 7 bases outside the gene matches. This CDR3 contains 16 residues. DNA for the CDR3: TGTGCCAGCAGCCTACTAGCGGGGGGGCCGAACTACGAGCAGTACTTC. It is translated as CASSLLAGGPNYEQYF.

The gene calls are TRBV11-1 and TRBJ2-7; tentative D call: TRBD1 (5 bases). Germline CDR1 is SGHAT and CDR2 is FQDESV (reference sequence). V was trimmed by 5 bases and J by 2 bases, leaving 16 bases between them. CDR3 size: 15 residues. In DNA form, the CDR3 reads TGTGCCAGCAGCCAATCCTATGGGGCGGCCTACGAGCAGTACTTC. Translation: CASSQSYGAAYEQYF.